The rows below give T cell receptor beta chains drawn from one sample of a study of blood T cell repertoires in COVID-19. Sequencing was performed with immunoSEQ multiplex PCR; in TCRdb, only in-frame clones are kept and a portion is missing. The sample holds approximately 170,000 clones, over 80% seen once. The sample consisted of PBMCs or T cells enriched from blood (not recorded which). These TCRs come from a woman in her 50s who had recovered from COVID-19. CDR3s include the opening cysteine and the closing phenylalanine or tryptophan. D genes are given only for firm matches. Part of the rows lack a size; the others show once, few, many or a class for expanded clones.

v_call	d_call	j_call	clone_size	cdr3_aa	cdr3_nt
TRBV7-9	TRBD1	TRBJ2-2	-	CASSSLGTGTGELFF	TGTGCCAGCAGCTCCTTAGGGACAGGAACCGGGGAGCTGTTTTTT
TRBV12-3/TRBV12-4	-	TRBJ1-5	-	CASTGTVSQPQHF	TGTGCCAGCACGGGAACGGTGAGTCAGCCCCAGCATTTT
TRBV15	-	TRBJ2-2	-	CATSPTRLIWEANTGELFF	TGTGCCACCAGCCCTACTAGATTGATCTGGGAGGCAAACACCGGGGAGCTGTTTTTT
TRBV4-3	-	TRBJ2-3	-	CASSQDPGDPQYF	TGCGCCAGCAGCCAAGATCCAGGGGATCCGCAGTATTTT
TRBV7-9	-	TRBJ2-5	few	CASSLASNLGETQYF	TGTGCCAGCAGCTTAGCTTCAAATCTTGGCGAGACCCAGTACTTC
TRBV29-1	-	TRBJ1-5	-	CSAQGGGNQPQHF	TGCAGCGCCCAAGGGGGTGGCAATCAGCCCCAGCATTTT
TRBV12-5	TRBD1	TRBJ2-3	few	CASGLPGGTTQYF	TGTGCTAGTGGTTTGCCAGGGGGAACTACGCAGTATTTT
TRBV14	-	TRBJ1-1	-	CASSQTGGNTEAFF	TGTGCCAGCAGCCAGACGGGGGGAAACACTGAAGCTTTCTTT
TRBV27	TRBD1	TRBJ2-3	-	CASSSQRQGGSTDTQYF	TGTGCCAGCAGTTCCCAGAGACAGGGTGGGAGCACAGATACGCAGTATTTT
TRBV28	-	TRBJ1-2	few	CASSLPAGVYYGYTF	TGTGCCAGCAGTTTACCGGCAGGGGTCTACTATGGCTACACCTTC
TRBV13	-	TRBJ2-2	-	CASSSQQGSGELFF	TGTGCCAGCAGCTCCCAACAGGGATCCGGGGAGCTGTTTTTT
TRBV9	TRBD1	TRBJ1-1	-	CASSVADRGTEAFF	TGTGCCAGCAGCGTAGCTGACAGGGGCACTGAAGCTTTCTTT
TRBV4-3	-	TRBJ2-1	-	CASSQEIHVRDSYNEQFF	TGCGCCAGCAGCCAAGAGATTCACGTGAGAGACTCCTACAATGAGCAGTTCTTC
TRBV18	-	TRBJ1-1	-	CASSPSSAREEAFF	TGTGCCAGCTCACCTTCCTCGGCGAGGGAAGAAGCTTTCTTT
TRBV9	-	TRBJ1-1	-	CASSPDRLVTEAFF	TGTGCCAGCAGCCCGGACAGACTGGTCACTGAAGCTTTCTTT
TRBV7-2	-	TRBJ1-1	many	CASYAGQGRTEAFF	TGTGCCAGCTATGCAGGGCAGGGCAGAACTGAAGCTTTCTTT
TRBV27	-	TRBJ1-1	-	CASSLGGLTEAFF	TGTGCCAGCAGTTTAGGAGGGCTCACTGAAGCTTTCTTT
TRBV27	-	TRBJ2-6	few	CASSLSASFSGANVLTF	TGTGCCAGCAGTTTATCGGCTTCGTTCTCTGGGGCCAACGTCCTGACTTTC
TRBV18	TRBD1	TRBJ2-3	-	CASSPGDRGSDTQYF	TGTGCCAGCTCACCTGGAGACAGGGGTTCAGATACGCAGTATTTT
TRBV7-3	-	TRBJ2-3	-	CASSPGGTDTQYF	TGTGCCAGCAGCCCGGGGGGCACAGATACGCAGTATTTT
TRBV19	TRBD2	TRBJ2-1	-	CATKGTSGGYNEQFF	TGTGCCACCAAGGGCACTAGCGGGGGATACAATGAGCAGTTCTTC
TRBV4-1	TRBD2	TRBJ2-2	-	CASSQDQGLAGGELFF	TGCGCCAGCAGCCAAGATCAGGGACTAGCGGGGGGGGAGCTGTTTTTT
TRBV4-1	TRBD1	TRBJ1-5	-	CASSLGTGERQPQHF	TGCGCCAGCAGCCTGGGAACAGGGGAACGTCAGCCCCAGCATTTT
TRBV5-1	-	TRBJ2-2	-	CASSYLPEVDTGELFF	TGCGCCAGCAGCTACCTCCCAGAGGTGGACACCGGGGAGCTGTTTTTT
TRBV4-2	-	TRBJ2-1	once	CASSLRARGGGGGDEQFF	TGTGCCAGCAGCCTTCGTGCTAGGGGGGGTGGGGGTGGGGATGAGCAGTTCTTC
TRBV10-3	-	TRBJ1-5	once	CAIGPENQPQHF	TGTGCCATCGGGCCCGAAAATCAGCCCCAGCATTTT
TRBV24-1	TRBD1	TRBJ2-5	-	CATSGVGTGGQETQYF	TGTGCCACCAGTGGGGTCGGGACAGGGGGCCAAGAGACCCAGTACTTC
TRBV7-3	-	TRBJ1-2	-	CASSPPGGKPEGYTF	TGTGCCAGCAGCCCGCCGGGGGGTAAGCCTGAAGGCTACACCTTC
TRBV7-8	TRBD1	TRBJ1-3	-	CASSSSTGTHSSGNTIYF	TGTGCCAGCAGCTCATCGACAGGGACTCATTCCTCTGGAAACACCATATATTTT
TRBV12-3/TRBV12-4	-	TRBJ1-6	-	CASSAPNNSPLHF	TGTGCCAGCAGTGCCCCTAACAATTCACCCCTCCACTTT
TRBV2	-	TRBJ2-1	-	CASSEAPPRNEQFF	TGTGCCAGCAGTGAAGCTCCTCCCCGGAATGAGCAGTTCTTC
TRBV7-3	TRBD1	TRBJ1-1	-	CASSPDRDTEAFF	TGTGCCAGCAGCCCCGACAGGGACACTGAAGCTTTCTTT
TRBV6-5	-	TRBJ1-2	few	CASTLRGYGYTF	TGTGCCAGCACCCTCAGGGGTTATGGCTACACCTTC
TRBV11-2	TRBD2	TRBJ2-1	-	CASSPQGLAGLNEQFF	TGTGCCAGCAGCCCCCAGGGACTAGCGGGCTTAAATGAGCAGTTCTTC
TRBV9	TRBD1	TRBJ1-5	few	CASSRGTGDYQPQHF	TGTGCCAGCAGCCGCGGGACAGGGGATTACCAGCCCCAGCATTTT
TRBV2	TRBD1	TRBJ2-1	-	CASSPRDSSKYNEQFF	TGTGCCAGCAGTCCTCGGGACAGTTCAAAATACAATGAGCAGTTCTTC
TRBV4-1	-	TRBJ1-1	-	CASSRRGGGNTEAFF	TGCGCCAGCAGCCGGCGTGGGGGAGGGAACACTGAAGCTTTCTTT
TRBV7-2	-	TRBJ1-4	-	CASSFSPGEKLFF	TGTGCCAGCAGCTTTAGTCCGGGAGAAAAACTGTTTTTT
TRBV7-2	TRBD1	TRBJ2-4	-	CASSLGQINIQYF	TGTGCCAGCAGCTTGGGACAGATCAACATTCAGTACTTC
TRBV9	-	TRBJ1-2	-	CASSVSIGGRGSGYTF	TGTGCCAGCAGCGTCTCGATAGGGGGGCGCGGGAGTGGCTACACCTTC
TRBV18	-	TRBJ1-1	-	CASSPEGKGGTEAFF	TGTGCCAGCTCACCCGAGGGAAAGGGTGGCACTGAAGCTTTCTTT
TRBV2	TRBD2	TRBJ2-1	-	CASSVGLAGGNEQFF	TGTGCCAGCAGTGTAGGACTAGCGGGAGGTAATGAGCAGTTCTTC
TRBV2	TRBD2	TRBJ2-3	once	CASPSPTSGATDTQYF	TGTGCCAGCCCCTCACCGACTAGCGGGGCCACAGATACGCAGTATTTT
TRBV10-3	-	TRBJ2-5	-	CATGGAGGLQETQYF	TGTGCCACAGGGGGGGCGGGAGGCCTTCAAGAGACCCAGTACTTC
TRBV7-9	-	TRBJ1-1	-	CASSTGFTEAFF	TGTGCCAGCAGCACAGGGTTCACTGAAGCTTTCTTT
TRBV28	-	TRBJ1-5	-	CASQIRPYQPQHF	TGTGCCAGTCAGATTCGCCCTTATCAGCCCCAGCATTTT
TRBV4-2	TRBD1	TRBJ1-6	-	CASSFGRTGGENQPLHF	TGTGCCAGCAGCTTCGGCAGGACAGGGGGCGAGAATCAACCCCTCCACTTT
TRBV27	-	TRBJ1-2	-	CAGQEGRSPYYGYTF	TGTGCCGGCCAGGAGGGCAGGAGTCCCTACTATGGCTACACCTTC
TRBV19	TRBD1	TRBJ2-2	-	CASEDRANTGELFF	TGTGCCAGTGAGGACAGGGCGAACACCGGGGAGCTGTTTTTT
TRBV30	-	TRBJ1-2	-	CAWSVQESGGYTF	TGTGCCTGGAGTGTACAGGAATCGGGTGGCTACACCTTC
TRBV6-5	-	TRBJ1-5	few	CASRRGSQSNQPQHF	TGTGCCTCCCGGAGAGGGTCTCAGAGCAATCAGCCCCAGCATTTT
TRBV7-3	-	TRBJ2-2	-	CASSLTAGAGELFF	TGTGCCAGCAGCTTAACGGCGGGCGCCGGGGAGCTGTTTTTT
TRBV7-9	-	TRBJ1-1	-	CASGGFNTEAFF	TGTGCCAGCGGGGGGTTTAACACTGAAGCTTTCTTT
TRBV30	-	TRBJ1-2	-	CAWSVGYGYTF	TGTGCCTGGAGCGTCGGGTATGGCTACACCTTC
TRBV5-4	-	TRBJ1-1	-	CASSLAGGRKNTEAFF	TGTGCCAGCAGCTTGGCCGGGGGACGGAAGAACACTGAAGCTTTCTTT
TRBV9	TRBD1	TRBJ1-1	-	CASSPRQGNTEAFF	TGTGCCAGCAGCCCCCGACAGGGGAACACTGAAGCTTTCTTT
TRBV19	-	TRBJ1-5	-	CASSTDIHQPQHF	TGTGCCAGTAGTACAGATATACACCAGCCCCAGCATTTT